One sample yielded the 22 T cell receptor beta chains listed below, sequenced in a study of shared clonotypes between healthy human individuals. Naive CD8 cells lacked CD45RO, underwent positive selection for CCR7 and left out terminally differentiated effector memory CD45RA+ cells. Some clones are missing from TCRdb's copy, which holds only in-frame ones; the method was immunoSEQ multiplex PCR. The sample holds millions of clones, about 95% seen once. Sequenced material: naive CD8+ T cells sorted from blood. The receptors were sampled from a man younger than 30 in good health.

The CDR3 is CASSSGPEAFF. As DNA, the CDR3 is TGTGCCAGCAGCTCAGGTCCTGAAGCTTTCTTT. The chain uses TRBV13 and TRBJ1-1; D remains unclear. Per germline, CDR1 PRHDT and CDR2 FYEKMQ (reference sequence). This CDR3 comprises 11 residues. V lost 4 bases, J lost 6 bases, and 6 bases lay in between.

This rearrangement joins TRBV18 to TRBJ1-1; 7 bases line up with TRBD1. The germline CDR1 and CDR2 sequences are KGHSH and LQKENI. The CDR3 is 15 amino acids. V was pared by 4 bases and J by 2 bases, with 7 bases of the junction left unmatched. The CDR3 bases are TGTGCCAGCTCACAGCCGACAGGGAACAACACTGAAGCTTTCTTT. Translated, it gives CASSQPTGNNTEAFF. Based on the CDR3 plus reference TRBV18 and TRBJ1-1, the full variable domain is NAGVMQNPRHLVRRRGQEARLRCSPMKGHSHVYWYRQLPEEGLKFMVYLQKENIIDESGMPKERFSAEFPKEGPSILRIQQVVRGDSAAYFCASSQPTGNNTEAFFGQGTRLTVV.

As for this clone: Within the sample, other DNA sequences also encode this same CDR3. The CDR3, as DNA: TGCGCCAGCAGTCTGGATTCTTACGAGCAGTACTTC. Its translation is CASSLDSYEQYF. The V call is TRBV4-1, the J call TRBJ2-7, with D unresolved. Trimming cost V 6 bases and J 4 bases, with 10 bases left between them. This CDR3 is 12 amino acids long. Germline assignment: CDR1 MGHRA and CDR2 YSYEKL.

This chain uses TRBV5-1 with TRBJ2-2, with D possibly matching TRBD1 (8 bases). Germline V gene data show CDR1 as SGHRS and CDR2 as YFSETQ. V lost 1 base to trimming and J lost 7 bases, with 17 bases between them. The CDR3 loop spans 16 amino acids. The CDR3 bases are TGCGCCAGCAGCTTGACAGGGGGGGGCCGAGGCGGGGAGCTGTTTTTT. Encoded protein: CASSLTGGGRGGELFF.

J is TRBJ2-7 and V is TRBV18, with D perhaps TRBD2 (5 bases). Between the trimmed V and J ends, which lost 2 bases and 4 bases, there was a span of 12 bases. This CDR3 comprises 14 residues. Germline CDR1 and CDR2: KGHSH and LQKENI. CDR3 bases: TGTGCCAGCTCACCAAACCTCAGCGGTTACGAGCAGTACTTC. Protein: CASSPNLSGYEQYF.

The chain employs TRBV4-1 and TRBJ2-2; D call uncertain. V lost 5 bases to trimming and J lost 5 bases, with 6 bases between them. The CDR3 is 12 residues long. Germline V CDR1 and CDR2: MGHRA, YSYEKL. CDR3: CASSAPTGELFF. CDR3 nucleotide sequence: TGCGCCAGCAGCGCGCCGACCGGGGAGCTGTTTTTT.

The chain recombines TRBV6-5 with TRBJ2-7; 13 positions match TRBD2. The CDR3 is made up of 13 amino acids. CDR1 is MNHEY, CDR2 SVGAGI, per germline. The ends lost 8 bases at V and 4 bases at J; junction bases unmatched: 2. The CDR3 sequence: CASGLAGEYEQYF. CDR3 nucleotides: TGTGCCAGCGGACTAGCGGGAGAATACGAGCAGTACTTC.

The V and J genes are TRBV14 and TRBJ2-3; 9 nucleotides line up with TRBD1. Per the germline V gene, CDR1 is SGHDN and CDR2 is FVKESK. J gave up 5 bases and V 4 bases, and 4 bases lay outside the gene matches. This CDR3 contains 14 residues. CDR3 bases: TGTGCCAGCAGCCGGACAGGGGTTTTAGATACGCAGTATTTT. It specifies CASSRTGVLDTQYF.

As for this clone: In the same sample, other DNA sequences code for this CDR3. This chain joins TRBV5-6 and TRBJ2-1; D possibly corresponds to TRBD2 (6 bases). The CDR3 length is 15 residues. V lost 1 base and J 0 bases, leaving 8 bases between the germline ends. Germline V gene data show CDR1 as SGHDT and CDR2 as YYEEEE. In DNA form, the CDR3 reads TGTGCCAGCAGCTTGTCCGGGAGCTCCTACAATGAGCAGTTCTTC. This gives the protein CASSLSGSSYNEQFF.

The chain is built from TRBV7-9 and TRBJ2-1; 12 nucleotides agree with TRBD1. Trimming took 7 bases from V and 0 from J; bases not matched to a gene: 10. CDR3 length: 18 residues. Germline V gene lookup returns CDR1 SEHNR and CDR2 FQNEAQ (reference sequence). The CDR3 loop reads CASNRDRGQGSSYNEQFF. Here the CDR3 DNA reads TGTGCCAGCAACCGGGACAGGGGGCAAGGGAGCTCCTACAATGAGCAGTTCTTC.

Comment on this clone: Other DNA sequences in the same sample also yield this CDR3. This chain uses TRBV27 with TRBJ2-1; possibly TRBD2 for D (6 bases). The germline V gene encodes CDR1 MNHEY and CDR2 SMNVEV (reference sequence). The CDR3 has 13 residues. V was pared by 3 bases and J by 5 bases, with 8 bases between. The CDR3 loop reads CASSFGGDNEQFF. In nucleotides, the CDR3 is TGTGCCAGCAGTTTTGGAGGGGACAATGAGCAGTTCTTC.

This sequence joins TRBV5-4 and TRBJ2-5; 13 bases line up with TRBD2. Germline CDR1 is SGHNT and CDR2 is YYREEE (reference sequence). This CDR3 spans 16 amino acids. Trimming took 2 bases from V and 2 from J; bases not matched to a gene: 3. The CDR3 region has the DNA TGTGCCAGCAGCTTCGTACTAGCGGGGGGGCAAGAGACCCAGTACTTC. Protein: CASSFVLAGGQETQYF.

The J gene is TRBJ2-7, the V gene TRBV5-5, with 10 positions matching TRBD2. The V gene end was trimmed by 3 bases and the J gene end by 4 bases; junction bases not matched to a gene: 7. This CDR3 is 15 amino acids long. Germline lookup yields CDR1 SGHKS and CDR2 YYEKEE (reference sequence). In DNA, the CDR3 is TGTGCCAGCAGCTACGGACTAGCGGCAACGTACGAGCAGTACTTC. Translating it yields CASSYGLAATYEQYF.

The chain is built from TRBV4-1 and TRBJ1-1; D might be TRBD1 (5 bases). CDR1 and CDR2 (germline): MGHRA, YSYEKL. The V and J ends lost 0 bases and 10 bases respectively, with 15 bases between them. The CDR3 has 14 amino acids. CDR3 nucleotides: TGCGCCAGCAGCCAAGATTTCGGGGTCGGGGGAGCTTTCTTT. Residues: CASSQDFGVGGAFF.

The rearrangement links TRBV4-2 to TRBJ2-7; perhaps D is TRBD1 or TRBD2 (6 bases each). Germline CDR1 reads LGHNA; CDR2 reads YNFKEQ. With 0 bases removed from V and 5 bases from J, the gap between germline ends came to 14 bases. The CDR3 sequence is 15 residues long. The CDR3 DNA sequence: TGTGCCAGCAGCCAAGATCTGGGGGGCCCCAACGAGCAGTACTTC. Translated: CASSQDLGGPNEQYF.

The chain is built from TRBV7-6 and TRBJ2-7, with TRBD2 matching 12 bases. CDR3 size: 14 residues. V shed 6 bases and J 5 bases; nucleotides not matched to a gene: 5. The germline V gene encodes CDR1 SGHVS and CDR2 FNYEAQ. This CDR3 is CASSRTSGKDEQYF. CDR3 nucleotide sequence: TGTGCCAGCAGTCGGACTAGCGGGAAAGACGAGCAGTACTTC.

This clone was observed a single time. The CDR3 nucleotides read TGTGCCAGCAGCCAAGACTGGTCTAGCGGGGGGCGGGGAGAGACCCAGTACTTC. Translated: CASSQDWSSGGRGETQYF. V and J are TRBV4-2 and TRBJ2-5; 11 bases map to TRBD2. The CDR3 runs to 18 residues. V lost 0 bases and J lost 4; bases outside the gene matches: 10. Germline V gene lookup returns CDR1 LGHNA and CDR2 YNFKEQ.

V and J are TRBV7-9 and TRBJ2-3; the match to TRBD2 covers 9 bases. Germline lookup yields CDR1 SEHNR and CDR2 FQNEAQ (reference sequence). CDR3 length: 16 residues. V was pared by 5 bases and J by 6 bases, with 12 bases of the junction left unmatched. The CDR3, as DNA: TGTGCCAGCAGCGCCCCCAGGGCTAGCGGGGAGGATACGCAGTATTTT. It encodes CASSAPRASGEDTQYF.

This clone has more than one count but fewer than ten. The chain has TRBV10-3 and TRBJ2-1; D uncertain. The V gene's germline CDR1 is ENHRY and CDR2 SYGVKD. Trimming stripped 9 bases from V and 2 bases from J, with 5 bases between. CDR3 length: 11 residues. The CDR3 nucleotides read TGTGCCATGGGGACCTACAATGAGCAGTTCTTC. It yields the protein CAMGTYNEQFF.

The chain recombines TRBV30 with TRBJ1-4; TRBD1 matches 10 bases. In germline, CDR1 is GTSNPN, CDR2 SVGIG (reference sequence). This CDR3 region has 15 residues. V lost 3 bases and J lost 6; bases outside the gene matches: 7. CDR3 bases: TGTGCCTGGAGCGGGGACAGGGGATCGTATGAAAAACTGTTTTTT. It translates to CAWSGDRGSYEKLFF.

The V and J genes are TRBV7-9 and TRBJ1-3; D not resolved. Germline-derived CDR1 and CDR2 are SEHNR and FQNEAQ (reference sequence). V was cut by 2 bases and J by 4 bases, with 9 bases left in between. There are 14 residues in the CDR3. CDR3 sequence (DNA): TGTGCCAGCAGCTTACCGAAGAAAGGAAACACCATATATTTT. Amino acid sequence: CASSLPKKGNTIYF.

The chain couples TRBV6-1 to TRBJ1-5, with 7 bases identical to TRBD1. The V segment lost 5 bases and the J segment 2 bases; nucleotides outside the gene matches: 6. Per the germline V gene, CDR1 is MNHNS and CDR2 is SASEGT. CDR3 length: 15 amino acids. The CDR3 sequence is CASSLNRGRNQPQHF. CDR3 bases: TGTGCCAGCAGTCTAAACAGGGGTCGCAATCAGCCCCAGCATTTT.